The 22 T cell receptor beta chains below come from one sample, sequenced in a study of cytomegalovirus exposure and HLA in healthy donors. Primers for the PCR totalled 60 Vbeta and 13 Jbeta. Data came from immunoSEQ multiplex PCR; TCRdb stores just in-frame clones and leaves some out. The sample includes approximately 150,000 clones, approximately 79% of them seen just once. What was sequenced was PBMCs. Source of these receptors: a human donor in good health.

This clone has only a few counts. The chain links TRBV2 to TRBJ1-2; TRBD1 might be the D (5 bases). The CDR3 contains 13 residues. The germline gives CDR1 SNHLY, CDR2 FYNNEI. Trimming removed 9 bases from V and 3 bases from J, with 14 bases in between. The CDR3 region has the DNA TGTGCCAGGACGGGGGACCGATACTATGGCTACACCTTC. Translating it yields CARTGDRYYGYTF. Based on the CDR3 plus reference TRBV2 and TRBJ1-2, the full variable domain is EPEVTQTPSHQVTQMGQEVILRCVPISNHLYFYWYRQILGQKVEFLVSFYNNEISEKSEIFDDQFSVERPDGSNFTLKIRSTKLEDSAMYFCARTGDRYYGYTFGSGTRLTVV.

The genes are TRBV4-1 and TRBJ2-5; the D is unclear. The V and J ends lost 4 bases and 0 bases respectively, with 6 bases between them. This CDR3 contains 13 residues. Germline-derived CDR1 and CDR2 are MGHRA and YSYEKL. The CDR3 bases are TGCGCCAGCAGCCCCTTGTACCAAGAGACCCAGTACTTC. As protein: CASSPLYQETQYF.

This clone was seen a single time. The rearrangement links TRBV5-5 to TRBJ2-7; maybe TRBD1 (5 bases). This CDR3 contains 14 residues. Trimming removed 1 base at V and 4 bases at J, with 12 bases between. Germline loops: CDR1 SGHKS, CDR2 YYEKEE (reference sequence). CDR3 in amino acids: CASSLNGRVYEQYF. The CDR3 DNA is TGTGCCAGCAGCTTGAATGGCAGGGTATACGAGCAGTACTTC.

The rearrangement uses TRBV11-2 and TRBJ1-2, with 8 bases matching TRBD1. This CDR3 has 16 residues. The V gene's germline CDR1 is SGHAT and CDR2 FQNNGV. With V trimmed by 1 base and J by 7 bases, 11 bases remained unmatched. CDR3 bases: TGTGCCAGCAGCTTAGGTCTCGGACAGGGTTTGGGTGGCTACACCTTC. Encoded protein: CASSLGLGQGLGGYTF.

This clone was seen only a few times. The chain combines TRBV6-6 with TRBJ1-1; D might be TRBD1 (5 bases). The V and J ends lost 4 bases and 0 bases respectively, with 12 bases between them. Per germline, CDR1 MNHNY and CDR2 SVGAGI (reference sequence). The CDR3 contains 15 residues. The CDR3 region is CASSSTTEMNTEAFF. CDR3 sequence (DNA): TGTGCCAGCAGTTCCACGACAGAAATGAACACTGAAGCTTTCTTT.

This rearrangement joins TRBV11-2 to TRBJ2-7; D gene ambiguous. The CDR3 is made up of 14 amino acids. Between the trimmed V and J ends, which lost 2 bases and 2 bases, there was a span of 10 bases. The germline V gene has CDR1 SGHAT and CDR2 FQNNGV. The CDR3 DNA reads as TGTGCCAGCAGCTTATCTCCCCTCGCCTACGAGCAGTACTTC. The encoded protein is CASSLSPLAYEQYF. Combining the CDR3 with reference TRBV11-2 and TRBJ2-7 gives the whole variable domain EAGVAQSPRYKIIEKRQSVAFWCNPISGHATLYWYQQILGQGPKLLIQFQNNGVVDDSQLPKDRFSAERLKGVDSTLKIQPAKLEDSAVYLCASSLSPLAYEQYFGPGTRLTVT.

The chain uses TRBV10-3 and TRBJ2-7; 11 nucleotides agree with TRBD2. CDR3 length: 16 amino acids. The V gene's germline CDR1 is ENHRY and CDR2 SYGVKD. V lost 0 bases, J lost 4 bases, and 5 bases stayed unmatched. CDR3 loop: CAISESLAGAPYEQYF. Written as DNA, the CDR3 is TGTGCCATCAGTGAGTCACTAGCGGGGGCACCTTACGAGCAGTACTTC.

V is TRBV4-1 and J is TRBJ2-7, with 13 bases aligning to TRBD2. The CDR3 totals 19 residues. Germline CDR1 reads MGHRA; CDR2 reads YSYEKL. Germline trimming cut 0 bases from V and 0 bases from J; bases unmatched to any gene: 8. This chain's CDR3 is CASSQDWTSGGLSSYEQYF. The CDR3 nucleotides are TGCGCCAGCAGCCAAGATTGGACTAGCGGGGGCCTTAGCTCCTACGAGCAGTACTTC.

This clone was seen just once. The CDR3 DNA reads as TGTGCCAGCAGTGTTTCGGGACTAGCGGGGACCACAGATACGCAGTATTTT. This translates into CASSVSGLAGTTDTQYF. The chain is built from TRBV6-1 and TRBJ2-3; 13 nucleotides agree with TRBD2. The CDR3 spans 17 residues. The germline V gene has CDR1 MNHNS and CDR2 SASEGT. With 4 bases clipped from V and 2 bases from J, the junction kept 6 bases outside the gene matches.

The CDR3 region is CASSPSRGSEQYF. The DNA of the CDR3 is TGTGCCAGCAGTCCTTCTCGCGGGAGCGAGCAGTACTTC. The chain couples TRBV27 to TRBJ2-7; 7 bases align to TRBD2. CDR3 length equals 13 residues. Germline V CDR1 and CDR2: MNHEY, SMNVEV (reference sequence). V lost 5 bases to trimming and J lost 6 bases; unmatched junction nucleotides: 7.

This clone was found a few times. This chain links TRBV7-2 with TRBJ1-1; the D is unclear. Germline V gives CDR1 SGHTA, CDR2 FQGNSA. The CDR3 runs 16 residues. V was trimmed by 4 bases and J by 2 bases, leaving 17 bases between them. CDR3 nucleotide sequence: TGTGCCAGCAGCTATCTTTCGAGTGGGCCTAACACTGAAGCTTTCTTT. Protein sequence: CASSYLSSGPNTEAFF.

This chain uses TRBV9 with TRBJ2-7; no clear D gene. Germline loops: CDR1 SGDLS, CDR2 YYNGEE. V lost 3 bases and J lost 5, with 9 bases in between. The CDR3 contains 12 residues. The CDR3 loop is CASSGATDEQYF. CDR3 coding DNA: TGTGCCAGCAGCGGGGCTACGGACGAGCAGTACTTC.

V is TRBV4-3 and J is TRBJ2-7; no clear D gene. The CDR3 length is 15 residues. Trimming shortened V by 4 bases and J by 3 bases, and 16 bases separated the two germline ends. CDR1 is LGHNA, CDR2 YSLEER, per germline. For the CDR3, the DNA is TGCGCCAGCAGCCCCACCGGGTCGCCGGGCTACGAGCAGTACTTC. It yields the protein CASSPTGSPGYEQYF.

The chain uses TRBV14 and TRBJ2-5, with 11 bases that match TRBD2. J gave up 5 bases and V 3 bases, and 2 bases lay outside the gene matches. The CDR3 covers 14 residues. Germline V lookup: CDR1 SGHDN, CDR2 FVKESK. The DNA of the CDR3 is TGTGCCAGCAGCCAGACTAGCGGGGTTGAGACCCAGTACTTC. Its protein product is CASSQTSGVETQYF.

There are a few counts of this clone. The J gene is TRBJ2-6, the V gene TRBV6-1; D call uncertain. Per germline, CDR1 MNHNS and CDR2 SASEGT. There are 17 residues in the CDR3. V lost 0 bases and J 3 bases, leaving 12 bases between the germline ends. The CDR3 sequence: CASSEAISGFGANVLTF. CDR3 in DNA: TGTGCCAGCAGTGAAGCGATATCAGGATTTGGGGCCAACGTCCTGACTTTC.

The chain recombines TRBV5-4 with TRBJ2-5; D is uncertain. The CDR3 spans 14 residues. Germline CDR1 reads SGHNT; CDR2 reads YYREEE (reference sequence). V was pared by 2 bases and J by 4 bases, with 12 bases between. The CDR3 loop reads CASSFSRSGETQYF. In DNA, the CDR3 is TGTGCCAGCAGCTTCTCGAGGTCTGGAGAGACCCAGTACTTC.

The V gene is TRBV29-1, the J gene TRBJ2-2; TRBD2 matches 14 bases. Looked up from germline, CDR1 is SQVTM and CDR2 is ANQGSEA. The CDR3 has 16 amino acids. The V gene end was trimmed by 4 bases and the J gene end by 4 bases; junction bases not matched to a gene: 5. As DNA, the CDR3 is TGCAGCGTTGGACTAGCGGGGGGGCTTGTCACCGGGGAGCTGTTTTTT. Translated, it gives CSVGLAGGLVTGELFF.

Remarks on this clone: At one end, the junction sequence differs from germline, possibly due to a read error. The chain links TRBV29-1 to TRBJ2-5; D perhaps matches TRBD1 (6 bases). Germline CDR1 and CDR2: SQVTM and ANQGSEA. The CDR3 runs 12 residues. In DNA, the CDR3 is TGTCACCTCAGGGGTCGGCAAGAGACCCAGTACTTC. Protein: CHLRGRQETQYF.

J is TRBJ2-5 and V is TRBV9; 13 bases align to TRBD2. J was trimmed by 5 bases and V by 1 base; bases with no gene match: 5. Germline values: CDR1 SGDLS, CDR2 YYNGEE. This CDR3 region has 16 residues. Here the CDR3 DNA reads TGTGCCAGCAGCGTAACTAGCGGGGGGGCCGGGGAGACCCAGTACTTC. Protein: CASSVTSGGAGETQYF. The entire variable domain, with the rest obtained from reference TRBV9 and TRBJ2-5, is as follows: DSGVTQTPKHLITATGQRVTLRCSPRSGDLSVYWYQQSLDQGLQFLIQYYNGEERAKGNILERFSAQQFPDLHSELNLSSLELGDSALYFCASSVTSGGAGETQYFGPGTRLLVL.

V gene TRBV7-6 combines with J gene TRBJ2-7; TRBD2 matches 9 bases. V dropped 8 bases and J dropped 2; count of bases not matched to a gene: 4. The CDR3 is made up of 13 amino acids. Germline V gives CDR1 SGHVS, CDR2 FNYEAQ. CDR3 DNA: TGTGCCAGCGGGCTAGCGGGGACCTACGAGCAGTACTTC. Its translation: CASGLAGTYEQYF.

The chain uses TRBV19 and TRBJ1-2; the D is unclear. Germline assignment: CDR1 LNHDA and CDR2 SQIVND (reference sequence). V shed 9 bases and J shed 1 base, with 12 bases lying between them. This CDR3 is built from 13 residues. The CDR3 DNA sequence: TGTGCCAGCGGAGGTACAGATAACTATGGCTACACCTTC. Amino acid sequence: CASGGTDNYGYTF.

The V call is TRBV19, the J call TRBJ1-6; TRBD1 might be the D (6 bases). V lost 3 bases and J 14 bases, leaving 20 bases between the germline ends. Looked up from germline, CDR1 is LNHDA and CDR2 is SQIVND (reference sequence). The CDR3 runs to 15 residues. CDR3 DNA: TGTGCCAGTAGTATGGTTGGCGACAGGCGCAATTCCCTCCACTTT. Its translation: CASSMVGDRRNSLHF.